These T cell receptor beta chains were read from a single sample in a study of shared clonotypes between healthy human individuals. Produced via immunoSEQ multiplex PCR; TCRdb's table is partial and in-frame only. This table has 2 million to 2.5 million clones, less than 95% appearing once. The sample was naive CD8+ T cells sorted from blood. Receptor source: a man younger than 35 in good health. The CDR3 runs from the conserved cysteine through the conserved F or W. The D gene is left open where the match is weak. Clone size is stated in some rows and not others, as once, few, many or a class when expanded.

CDR3nt: TGTGCCAGCAGCGACGGGACAGGACCCTACAATGAGCAGTTCTTC; CDR3aa: CASSDGTGPYNEQFF; d_gene: TRBD1; v_gene: TRBV5-4; j_gene: TRBJ2-1; abundance: NA
CDR3nt: TGTGCCAGCAGCCCGGGGGGGAGCACAGATACGCAGTATTTT; CDR3aa: CASSPGGSTDTQYF; d_gene: TRBD2; v_gene: TRBV7-3; j_gene: TRBJ2-3; abundance: NA
CDR3nt: TGCGCCAGCAGCCAAGATTCGGCTAGCTCCTACAATGAGCAGTTCTTC; CDR3aa: CASSQDSASSYNEQFF; d_gene: NA; v_gene: TRBV4-3; j_gene: TRBJ2-1; abundance: once
CDR3nt: TGTGCCAGCCTCGGGACAGCCAACACTGAAGCTTTCTTT; CDR3aa: CASLGTANTEAFF; d_gene: TRBD1; v_gene: TRBV2; j_gene: TRBJ1-1; abundance: NA
CDR3nt: TGTGCCAGCAGCTTAGGGGTTTCCGGGCCCCCAGATACGCAGTATTTT; CDR3aa: CASSLGVSGPPDTQYF; d_gene: NA; v_gene: TRBV5-6; j_gene: TRBJ2-3; abundance: NA
CDR3nt: TGCGCCAGCAGCCAAGTAGGGAGCAGCGCCAACGTCCTGACTTTC; CDR3aa: CASSQVGSSANVLTF; d_gene: NA; v_gene: TRBV4-1; j_gene: TRBJ2-6; abundance: NA
CDR3nt: TGTGCCAGCAGCTTAGCCGCTACCTCGTGGGATACGCAGTATTTT; CDR3aa: CASSLAATSWDTQYF; d_gene: NA; v_gene: TRBV7-9; j_gene: TRBJ2-3; abundance: NA
CDR3nt: TGTGCCAGCAGCAGCGGGACAGGGCGCTACGAGCAGTACTTC; CDR3aa: CASSSGTGRYEQYF; d_gene: TRBD1; v_gene: TRBV5-6; j_gene: TRBJ2-7; abundance: NA
CDR3nt: TGTGCCAGCAGCCTTATGGGACTAGCGGGAGATGAGCAGTTCTTC; CDR3aa: CASSLMGLAGDEQFF; d_gene: TRBD2; v_gene: TRBV7-2; j_gene: TRBJ2-1; abundance: NA
CDR3nt: TGTGCCAGCAGTCTACCAGCCGGGGTCGGGGAGACCCAGTACTTC; CDR3aa: CASSLPAGVGETQYF; d_gene: NA; v_gene: TRBV5-4; j_gene: TRBJ2-5; abundance: NA
CDR3nt: TGTGCCAGCAGTCTCCGGGACAGGGGGTGTCGAAACACCATATATTTT; CDR3aa: CASSLRDRGCRNTIYF; d_gene: NA; v_gene: TRBV21-1; j_gene: TRBJ1-3; abundance: NA
CDR3nt: TGTGCCAGCACCCACAGTTCGACTGGGGCCAACGTCCTGACTTTC; CDR3aa: CASTHSSTGANVLTF; d_gene: NA; v_gene: TRBV28; j_gene: TRBJ2-6; abundance: NA
CDR3nt: TGTGCCAGCAGTACCAACGGCGGGGGCAGTGACACTGAAGCTTTCTTT; CDR3aa: CASSTNGGGSDTEAFF; d_gene: NA; v_gene: TRBV27; j_gene: TRBJ1-1; abundance: NA
CDR3nt: TGCGCCAGCAGCTTGGTAATGTCAGAGTATTATTCACCCCTCCACTTT; CDR3aa: CASSLVMSEYYSPLHF; d_gene: NA; v_gene: TRBV5-1; j_gene: TRBJ1-6; abundance: NA
CDR3nt: TGTGCCAGCAGCTCAAGCGGGGACCTTGAAGCTTTCTTT; CDR3aa: CASSSSGDLEAFF; d_gene: NA; v_gene: TRBV13; j_gene: TRBJ1-1; abundance: NA
CDR3nt: TGTGCCAGGATCTGTGGCTACACCTTC; CDR3aa: CARICGYTF; d_gene: NA; v_gene: TRBV7-9; j_gene: TRBJ1-2; abundance: NA
CDR3nt: TGTGCCAGCAGTTTATGGGCGGGCGGAGATACGCAGTATTTT; CDR3aa: CASSLWAGGDTQYF; d_gene: NA; v_gene: TRBV27; j_gene: TRBJ2-3; abundance: NA
CDR3nt: TGTGCCAGCAGGAGGACAGGGGAGGGGGATGGCTACACCTTC; CDR3aa: CASRRTGEGDGYTF; d_gene: TRBD1; v_gene: TRBV2; j_gene: TRBJ1-2; abundance: NA
CDR3nt: TGCAGCGTTGTAGAGAACACCGGGGAGCTGTTTTTT; CDR3aa: CSVVENTGELFF; d_gene: NA; v_gene: TRBV29-1; j_gene: TRBJ2-2; abundance: NA
CDR3nt: TGTGCCACCAGCAGAGATCAAAAGGGGCGCGGGGAGACCCAGTACTTC; CDR3aa: CATSRDQKGRGETQYF; d_gene: NA; v_gene: TRBV15; j_gene: TRBJ2-5; abundance: once
CDR3nt: TGTGCCAGCAGCTTAGTCTACGAGCAGTACTTC; CDR3aa: CASSLVYEQYF; d_gene: NA; v_gene: TRBV11-2; j_gene: TRBJ2-7; abundance: NA
CDR3nt: TGTGCCAGCAGCTCCGGACGGGGGAGCAATCAGCCCCAGCATTTT; CDR3aa: CASSSGRGSNQPQHF; d_gene: NA; v_gene: TRBV13; j_gene: TRBJ1-5; abundance: NA
CDR3nt: TGTGCCAGCAGCCAAAGCGGGGGGATCTACAATGAGCAGTTCTTC; CDR3aa: CASSQSGGIYNEQFF; d_gene: TRBD2; v_gene: TRBV28; j_gene: TRBJ2-1; abundance: NA
CDR3nt: TGTGCCAGCAGTGAAGTGGTACAGGGGGGCTTGAACACTGAAGCTTTCTTT; CDR3aa: CASSEVVQGGLNTEAFF; d_gene: TRBD1; v_gene: TRBV2; j_gene: TRBJ1-1; abundance: NA
CDR3nt: TGTGCCAGCAGCCCAGACGGTGGAGATAATGAAAAACTGTTTTTT; CDR3aa: CASSPDGGDNEKLFF; d_gene: NA; v_gene: TRBV9; j_gene: TRBJ1-4; abundance: NA
CDR3nt: TGTGCCAGTAGTATAGAGGACAGGATTGAGGCTGAAGCTTTCTTT; CDR3aa: CASSIEDRIEAEAFF; d_gene: TRBD1; v_gene: TRBV19; j_gene: TRBJ1-1; abundance: NA
CDR3nt: TGTGCCAGCAGCTTGGGGGTAGAATTGACAGATACGCAGTATTTT; CDR3aa: CASSLGVELTDTQYF; d_gene: NA; v_gene: TRBV5-4; j_gene: TRBJ2-3; abundance: NA
CDR3nt: TGTGCCAGCAGCGTAGGGGGGGGAGCCCACTTTATATCCGAGCAGTACTTC; CDR3aa: CASSVGGGAHFISEQYF; d_gene: TRBD2; v_gene: TRBV9; j_gene: TRBJ2-7; abundance: NA
CDR3nt: TGTGCCAGCAGTTCCGGGCTCAGTGAAAAACTGTTTTTT; CDR3aa: CASSSGLSEKLFF; d_gene: NA; v_gene: TRBV5-5; j_gene: TRBJ1-4; abundance: NA
CDR3nt: TGTGCCACCAGCAGCGCCTTCGGGACTTCCTACGAGCAGTACTTC; CDR3aa: CATSSAFGTSYEQYF; d_gene: NA; v_gene: TRBV15; j_gene: TRBJ2-7; abundance: NA
CDR3nt: TGCAGTGCTAGAGGGGACAGGGCATTT; CDR3aa: CSARGDRAF; d_gene: TRBD1; v_gene: TRBV20-1; j_gene: TRBJ1-4; abundance: NA
CDR3nt: TGTGCCAGCAGCTTGATGGGAGGGCCATTAGATACGCAGTATTTT; CDR3aa: CASSLMGGPLDTQYF; d_gene: TRBD2; v_gene: TRBV5-4; j_gene: TRBJ2-3; abundance: NA
CDR3nt: TGTGCCAGCAGCACAAGGGACTGGGGGTACAATGAGCAGTTCTTC; CDR3aa: CASSTRDWGYNEQFF; d_gene: NA; v_gene: TRBV7-6; j_gene: TRBJ2-1; abundance: NA
CDR3nt: TGTGCCAGCAGTTTAAGGCATTCCACAGATACGCAGTATTTT; CDR3aa: CASSLRHSTDTQYF; d_gene: NA; v_gene: TRBV27; j_gene: TRBJ2-3; abundance: NA
CDR3nt: TGTGCCTGGGGACTTTTGACTAGCACAGATACGCAGTATTTT; CDR3aa: CAWGLLTSTDTQYF; d_gene: NA; v_gene: TRBV30; j_gene: TRBJ2-3; abundance: NA
CDR3nt: TGCGCCAGCAGCTCCGGGGTTGCCTACGAGCAGTACTTC; CDR3aa: CASSSGVAYEQYF; d_gene: NA; v_gene: TRBV10-2; j_gene: TRBJ2-7; abundance: NA
CDR3nt: TGTGCCAGCAGCTCTACGCGGGGGGCCGGGAAAGATACGCAGTATTTT; CDR3aa: CASSSTRGAGKDTQYF; d_gene: TRBD2; v_gene: TRBV7-9; j_gene: TRBJ2-3; abundance: NA
CDR3nt: TGTGCCAGTAGTATAACGCCAGTTGGCTACAATGAGCAGTTCTTC; CDR3aa: CASSITPVGYNEQFF; d_gene: NA; v_gene: TRBV19; j_gene: TRBJ2-1; abundance: NA
CDR3nt: TGTGCCAGAAGCTTGGTTTTCGCATCGAAAGAGGCCCACTTT; CDR3aa: CARSLVFASKEAHF; d_gene: NA; v_gene: TRBV5-3; j_gene: TRBJ1-6; abundance: NA
CDR3nt: TGCAGCGTTGAAGATCGCCTAGCGGGAGGGAGGAGCAATGAGCAGTTCTTC; CDR3aa: CSVEDRLAGGRSNEQFF; d_gene: TRBD2; v_gene: TRBV29-1; j_gene: TRBJ2-1; abundance: NA
CDR3nt: TGTGCCAGAAGCTTGGAGGAGTCCTCTGGGGCCAACGTCCTGACTTTC; CDR3aa: CARSLEESSGANVLTF; d_gene: NA; v_gene: TRBV5-3; j_gene: TRBJ2-6; abundance: NA
CDR3nt: TGTGCCAGCAGCTTGGAGTGGCTAGCGGGAGTTCAAGAGACCCAGTACTTC; CDR3aa: CASSLEWLAGVQETQYF; d_gene: TRBD2; v_gene: TRBV5-8; j_gene: TRBJ2-5; abundance: NA
CDR3nt: TGTGCTAGTGGTTTAGGGGTAGAAGATTGGGAGACCCAGTACTTC; CDR3aa: CASGLGVEDWETQYF; d_gene: NA; v_gene: TRBV12-5; j_gene: TRBJ2-5; abundance: NA
CDR3nt: TGCGCCAGCAGCTTGAGCGGGGGACCCTACAATGAGCAGTTCTTC; CDR3aa: CASSLSGGPYNEQFF; d_gene: TRBD2; v_gene: TRBV5-1; j_gene: TRBJ2-1; abundance: few
CDR3nt: TGTGCCAGCAGCTCACCCAGGGGCGCCGACACAGATACGCAGTATTTT; CDR3aa: CASSSPRGADTDTQYF; d_gene: NA; v_gene: TRBV11-3; j_gene: TRBJ2-3; abundance: once
CDR3nt: TGTGCCAGCTCACCACCCACAGAAGAAGAAGCTTTCTTT; CDR3aa: CASSPPTEEEAFF; d_gene: NA; v_gene: TRBV18; j_gene: TRBJ1-1; abundance: NA
CDR3nt: TGCGCCAGCAGCCACCAACAGGGAGGAGATGGCTACACCTTC; CDR3aa: CASSHQQGGDGYTF; d_gene: NA; v_gene: TRBV4-1; j_gene: TRBJ1-2; abundance: NA
CDR3nt: TGCGCCAGCAGCTTGAAGAGTAGGGAATCTAACTATGGCTACACCTTC; CDR3aa: CASSLKSRESNYGYTF; d_gene: NA; v_gene: TRBV5-1; j_gene: TRBJ1-2; abundance: NA
CDR3nt: TGTGCCACCAGCACCCTGGACTCCGTCAATGAGCAGTTCTTC; CDR3aa: CATSTLDSVNEQFF; d_gene: NA; v_gene: TRBV15; j_gene: TRBJ2-1; abundance: NA